A single sample gave rise to the 4 T cell receptor beta chains below, sequenced in a study of shared clonotypes between healthy human individuals. The data were produced by immunoSEQ multiplex PCR, yet TCRdb's version contains in-frame clones alone and is incomplete. The table lists just over 2,000,000 clones, roughly 95% of them singletons. The sequenced material came from naive CD4+ T cells sorted from blood. Subset of the sample: CD45RA+ positively selected. The source of these receptors is a man aged 18 to 30 in good health.

V is TRBV27 and J is TRBJ2-5; 8 bases match TRBD1. The CDR3 is 15 residues long. CDR1 MNHEY and CDR2 SMNVEV come from the germline V gene (reference sequence). The V gene end was trimmed by 6 bases and the J gene end by 9 bases; junction bases not matched to a gene: 15. CDR3 protein: CASSQRTGQGSSQYF. The CDR3 nucleotides read TGTGCCAGCAGCCAAAGGACAGGGCAAGGTTCGTCCCAGTACTTC.

This clone was detected only once. The rearrangement uses TRBV7-2 and TRBJ1-5; D is unresolved. The ends were cut back, 2 bases at V and 0 bases at J, with 5 bases in the middle. This CDR3 has 14 residues. CDR1 is SGHTA, CDR2 FQGNSA, per germline. DNA for the CDR3: TGTGCCAGCAGCTTAAGGCGTAGCAATCAGCCCCAGCATTTT. Protein: CASSLRRSNQPQHF.

About this clone itself: This same CDR3 is encoded by further DNA sequences in the sample. This chain joins TRBV5-1 and TRBJ1-2, with 8 bases matching TRBD1. Germline V gene data show CDR1 as SGHRS and CDR2 as YFSETQ. Trimming at V came to 4 bases and at J to 6 bases, leaving 5 bases not matched to a gene. This CDR3 spans 13 amino acids. CDR3: CASSPQGANGYTF. CDR3 sequence (DNA): TGCGCCAGCAGCCCTCAGGGGGCAAATGGCTACACCTTC.

This chain joins TRBV19 and TRBJ1-5; 9 bases fit TRBD1. Unmatched junction bases numbered 6, after V lost 8 bases and J lost 4 bases. The CDR3 consists of 14 residues. Germline CDR1 and CDR2: LNHDA and SQIVND (reference sequence). CDR3 nucleotides: TGTGCCAGTTCGGGACAGGGACTTAATCAGCCCCAGCATTTT. It codes for CASSGQGLNQPQHF.